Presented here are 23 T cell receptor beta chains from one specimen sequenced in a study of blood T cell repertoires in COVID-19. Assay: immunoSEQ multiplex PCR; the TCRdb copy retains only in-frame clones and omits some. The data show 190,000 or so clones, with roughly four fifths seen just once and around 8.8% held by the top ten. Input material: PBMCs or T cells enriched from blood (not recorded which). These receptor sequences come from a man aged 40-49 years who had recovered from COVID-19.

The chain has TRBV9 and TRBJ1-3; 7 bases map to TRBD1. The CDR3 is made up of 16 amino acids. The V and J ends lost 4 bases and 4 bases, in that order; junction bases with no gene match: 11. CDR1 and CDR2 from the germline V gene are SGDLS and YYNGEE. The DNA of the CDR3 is TGTGCCAGCAGCATAGGAGACAGGGCAGCGGGAAACACCATATATTTT. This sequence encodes CASSIGDRAAGNTIYF.

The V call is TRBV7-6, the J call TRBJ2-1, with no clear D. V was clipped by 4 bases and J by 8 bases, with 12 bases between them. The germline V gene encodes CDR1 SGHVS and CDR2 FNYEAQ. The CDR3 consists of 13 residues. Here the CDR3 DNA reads TGTGCCAGCAGCTCCCGACCGGGTGATGAGCAGTTCTTC. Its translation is CASSSRPGDEQFF. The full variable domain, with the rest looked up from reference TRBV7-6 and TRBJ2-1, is GAGVSQSPRYKVTKRGQDVALRCDPISGHVSLYWYRQALGQGPEFLTYFNYEAQQDKSGLPNDRFSAERPEGSISTLTIQRTEQRDSAMYRCASSSRPGDEQFFGPGTRLTVL.

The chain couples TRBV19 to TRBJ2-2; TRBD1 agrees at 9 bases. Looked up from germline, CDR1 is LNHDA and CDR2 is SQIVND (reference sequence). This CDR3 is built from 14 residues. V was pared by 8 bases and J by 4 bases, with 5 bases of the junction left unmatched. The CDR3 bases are TGTGCCAGTGGGGACAGGGCCGGCACCGGGGAGCTGTTTTTT. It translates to CASGDRAGTGELFF.

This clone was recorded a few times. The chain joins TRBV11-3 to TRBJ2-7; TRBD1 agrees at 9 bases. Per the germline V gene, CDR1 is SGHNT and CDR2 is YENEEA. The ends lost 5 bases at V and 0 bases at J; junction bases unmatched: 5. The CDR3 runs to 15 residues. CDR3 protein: CASSLGQGSSYEQYF. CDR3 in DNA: TGTGCCAGCAGCCTGGGACAGGGTAGCTCCTACGAGCAGTACTTC.

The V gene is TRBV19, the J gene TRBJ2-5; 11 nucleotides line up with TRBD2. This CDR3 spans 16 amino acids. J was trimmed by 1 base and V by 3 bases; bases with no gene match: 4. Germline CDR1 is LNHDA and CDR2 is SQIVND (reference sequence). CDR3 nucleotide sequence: TGTGCCAGTAGTATCACAACTAGCGGGGGCCAAGAGACCCAGTACTTC. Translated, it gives CASSITTSGGQETQYF. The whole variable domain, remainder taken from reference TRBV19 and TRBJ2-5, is DGGITQSPKYLFRKEGQNVTLSCEQNLNHDAMYWYRQDPGQGLRLIYYSQIVNDFQKGDIAEGYSVSREKKESFPLTVTSAQKNPTAFYLCASSITTSGGQETQYFGPGTRLLVL.

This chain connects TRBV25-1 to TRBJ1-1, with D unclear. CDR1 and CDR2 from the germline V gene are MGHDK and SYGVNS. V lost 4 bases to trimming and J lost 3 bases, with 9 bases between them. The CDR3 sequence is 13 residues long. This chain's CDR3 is CASSARMDTEAFF. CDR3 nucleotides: TGTGCCAGCAGTGCGCGGATGGACACTGAAGCTTTCTTT.

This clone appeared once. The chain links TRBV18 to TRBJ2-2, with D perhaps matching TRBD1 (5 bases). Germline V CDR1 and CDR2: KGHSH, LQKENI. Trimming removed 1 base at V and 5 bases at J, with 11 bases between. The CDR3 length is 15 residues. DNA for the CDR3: TGTGCCAGCTCACCACAGGGGCGCGGTACCGGGGAGCTGTTTTTT. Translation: CASSPQGRGTGELFF.

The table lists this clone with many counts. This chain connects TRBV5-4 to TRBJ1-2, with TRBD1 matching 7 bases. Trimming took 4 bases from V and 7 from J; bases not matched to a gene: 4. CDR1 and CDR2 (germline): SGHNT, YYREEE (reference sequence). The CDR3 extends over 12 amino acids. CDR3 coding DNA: TGTGCCAGCAGCAGGGACAGAAGTGGCTACACCTTC. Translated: CASSRDRSGYTF.

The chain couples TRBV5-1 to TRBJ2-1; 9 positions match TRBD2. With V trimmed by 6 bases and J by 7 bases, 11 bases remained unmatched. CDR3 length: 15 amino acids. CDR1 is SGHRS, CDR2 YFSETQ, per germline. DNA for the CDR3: TGCGCCAGCAAATCTGTAGCGGGAGTGGGGAATGAGCAGTTCTTC. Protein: CASKSVAGVGNEQFF.

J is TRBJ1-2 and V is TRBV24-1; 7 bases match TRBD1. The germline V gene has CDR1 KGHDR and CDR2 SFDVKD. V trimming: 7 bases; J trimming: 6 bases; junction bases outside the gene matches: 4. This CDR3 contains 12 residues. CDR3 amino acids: CATRDRQHGYTF. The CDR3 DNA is TGTGCCACCAGGGACAGGCAGCATGGCTACACCTTC.

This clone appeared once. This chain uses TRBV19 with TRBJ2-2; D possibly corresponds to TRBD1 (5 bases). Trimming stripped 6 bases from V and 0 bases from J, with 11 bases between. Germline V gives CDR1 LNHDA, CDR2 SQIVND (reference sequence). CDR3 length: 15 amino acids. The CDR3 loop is CASRMGQTNTGELFF. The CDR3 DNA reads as TGTGCCAGTAGAATGGGGCAGACGAACACCGGGGAGCTGTTTTTT.

In DNA, the CDR3 is TGTGCCAGCTCGGGATCTAACTATGGCTACACCTTC. Translated: CASSGSNYGYTF. The chain carries TRBV16 and TRBJ1-2; D is uncertain. Germline CDR1 is KGHSY and CDR2 is FQNENV. There are 12 residues in the CDR3. Trimming left V 8 bases short and J 0 bases short, with 7 bases between.

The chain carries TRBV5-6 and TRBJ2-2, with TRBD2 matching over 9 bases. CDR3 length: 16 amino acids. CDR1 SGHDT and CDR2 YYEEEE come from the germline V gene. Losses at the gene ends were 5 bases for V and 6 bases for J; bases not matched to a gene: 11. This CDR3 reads CASSSRLAGVAGELFF. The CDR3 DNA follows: TGTGCCAGCAGTTCGCGGTTAGCGGGAGTAGCCGGGGAGCTGTTTTTT.

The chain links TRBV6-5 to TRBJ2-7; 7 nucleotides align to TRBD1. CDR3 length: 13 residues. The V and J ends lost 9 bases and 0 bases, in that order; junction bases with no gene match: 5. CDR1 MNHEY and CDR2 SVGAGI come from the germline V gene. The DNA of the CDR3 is TGTGCCAGTATGGACAGGAGCTCCTACGAGCAGTACTTC. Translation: CASMDRSSYEQYF.

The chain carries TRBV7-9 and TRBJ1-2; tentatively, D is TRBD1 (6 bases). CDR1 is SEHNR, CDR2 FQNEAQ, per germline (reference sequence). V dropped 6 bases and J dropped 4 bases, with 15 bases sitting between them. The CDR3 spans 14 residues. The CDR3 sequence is CASRSNRDIYGYTF. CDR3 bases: TGTGCCAGCAGATCTAACAGGGACATCTATGGCTACACCTTC.

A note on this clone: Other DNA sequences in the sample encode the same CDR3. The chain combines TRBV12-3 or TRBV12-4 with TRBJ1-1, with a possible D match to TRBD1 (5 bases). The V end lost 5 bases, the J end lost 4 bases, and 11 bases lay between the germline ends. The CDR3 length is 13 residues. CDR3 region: CASSPPGGTEAFF. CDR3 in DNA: TGTGCCAGCAGTCCACCGGGGGGCACTGAAGCTTTCTTT.

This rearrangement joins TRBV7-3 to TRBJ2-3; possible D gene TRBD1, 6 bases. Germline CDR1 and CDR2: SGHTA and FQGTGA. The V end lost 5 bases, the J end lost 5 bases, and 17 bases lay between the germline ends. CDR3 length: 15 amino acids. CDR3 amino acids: CASSHAWGLGDTQYF. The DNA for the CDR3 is TGTGCCAGCAGCCATGCCTGGGGGCTGGGAGATACGCAGTATTTT.

The CDR3 loop reads CASSLVGEDGYTF. The CDR3 nucleotides are TGCGCCAGCAGCTTGGTGGGGGAGGACGGCTACACCTTC. V gene TRBV5-1 combines with J gene TRBJ1-2; maybe TRBD1 (5 bases). Per germline, CDR1 SGHRS and CDR2 YFSETQ. The V end lost 0 bases, the J end lost 8 bases, and 11 bases lay between the germline ends. This CDR3 spans 13 amino acids.

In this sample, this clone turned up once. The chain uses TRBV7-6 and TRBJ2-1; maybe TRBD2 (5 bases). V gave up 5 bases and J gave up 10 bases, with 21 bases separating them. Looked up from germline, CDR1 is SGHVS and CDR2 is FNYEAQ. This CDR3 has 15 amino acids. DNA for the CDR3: TGTGCCAGCAGCCCCCAAACATCAAAGAGAGGGGAGCAGTTCTTC. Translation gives CASSPQTSKRGEQFF.

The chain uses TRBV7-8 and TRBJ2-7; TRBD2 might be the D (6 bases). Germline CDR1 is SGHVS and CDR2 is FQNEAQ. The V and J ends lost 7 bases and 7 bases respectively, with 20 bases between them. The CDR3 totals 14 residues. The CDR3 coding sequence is TGTGCCAGCACCCCGAGCGCGGGATTGGTGGAGCAGTACTTC. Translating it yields CASTPSAGLVEQYF.

CDR3 in DNA: TGCAGCGTTGAGGCCGTTGAATATGGCTACACCTTC. This encodes CSVEAVEYGYTF. This chain links TRBV29-1 with TRBJ1-2; no firm D call. Germline V CDR1 and CDR2: SQVTM, ANQGSEA. This CDR3 is built from 12 residues. Trimming pared 3 bases from V and 5 bases from J, leaving 10 bases between.

The CDR3: CASSPGDRLSNYGYTF. The CDR3 DNA sequence: TGCGCCAGCAGCCCCGGGGACAGGCTAAGTAACTATGGCTACACCTTC. The chain combines TRBV5-1 with TRBJ1-2; 8 nucleotides match TRBD1. Trimming cost V 4 bases and J 1 base; bases outside gene matches: 9. The germline gives CDR1 SGHRS, CDR2 YFSETQ. The length of the CDR3 is 16 residues.

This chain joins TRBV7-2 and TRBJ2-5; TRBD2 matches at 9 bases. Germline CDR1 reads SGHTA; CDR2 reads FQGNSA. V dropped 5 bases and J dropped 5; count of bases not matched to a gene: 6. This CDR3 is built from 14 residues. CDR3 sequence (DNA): TGTGCCAGCAGCCGCAGCGGGGGGAGGGAGACCCAGTACTTC. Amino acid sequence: CASSRSGGRETQYF.